The 23 T cell receptor beta chains given below trace back to one sample, sequenced in a study of cytomegalovirus exposure and HLA in healthy donors. A multiplex PCR was run with 60 Vbeta primers and 13 Jbeta primers. Libraries were prepared by immunoSEQ multiplex PCR; TCRdb keeps only in-frame clonotypes and omits some of them. Of 90,000 to 100,000 clones listed, roughly 70% are singletons. Sequenced input: PBMCs. Receptors originate from a man in his forties or fifties in good health and CMV-seronegative.

V and J are TRBV5-4 and TRBJ2-1; TRBD2 is a possible D gene (5 bases). The germline gives CDR1 SGHNT, CDR2 YYREEE (reference sequence). V dropped 7 bases and J dropped 8 bases, with 16 bases sitting between them. The CDR3 is 13 residues long. The CDR3 reads CASHDRASHEQFF. CDR3 coding DNA: TGTGCCAGCCACGATCGCGCTAGCCATGAGCAGTTCTTC.

The chain employs TRBV30 and TRBJ1-6, with D hard to call. The ends were cut back, 4 bases at V and 8 bases at J, with 12 bases in the middle. CDR1 and CDR2 (germline): GTSNPN, SVGIG (reference sequence). The CDR3 has 13 residues. The CDR3 loop reads CAWTMRAYSPLHF. The DNA of the CDR3 is TGTGCCTGGACTATGAGGGCCTATTCACCCCTCCACTTT.

This clone has just a few counts. This rearrangement joins TRBV7-2 to TRBJ1-6, with a possible D match to TRBD1 (5 bases). Trimming took off 2 bases at V and 14 bases at J, with 19 bases between the two ends. CDR1 and CDR2 (germline): SGHTA, FQGNSA. This CDR3 comprises 15 residues. Written as DNA, the CDR3 is TGTGCCAGCAGCTTACGGGGGTTTCTTTCGGCAACCCTCCACTTT. It yields the protein CASSLRGFLSATLHF.

The rearrangement joins TRBV4-3 to TRBJ1-1; no clear D. Germline CDR1 and CDR2: LGHNA and YSLEER. V was trimmed by 0 bases and J by 3 bases, leaving 8 bases between them. The CDR3 is made up of 14 amino acids. CDR3 nucleotides: TGCGCCAGCAGCCAAGACCCCGTTTACACTGAAGCTTTCTTT. Amino acid sequence: CASSQDPVYTEAFF.

The chain links TRBV18 to TRBJ1-4; TRBD1 agrees at 8 bases. Germline loops: CDR1 KGHSH, CDR2 LQKENI. CDR3 length: 14 residues. V dropped 4 bases and J dropped 8; count of bases not matched to a gene: 6. The CDR3: CASSLQGALEKLFF. CDR3 coding DNA: TGTGCCAGCTCACTTCAGGGGGCGTTGGAAAAACTGTTTTTT.

Worth noting for this clone: The junction departs from germline at one end; a sequencing error may be responsible. The chain couples TRBV7-9 to TRBJ2-7; D is ambiguous. The CDR3 consists of 12 residues. In germline, CDR1 is SEHNR, CDR2 FQNEAQ (reference sequence). CDR3 region: CSSSSLAYEQYF. CDR3 DNA sequence: TGTTCCAGCAGCTCCTTAGCCTACGAGCAGTACTTC.

In this sample, this clone turned up a few times. The chain couples TRBV6-1 to TRBJ2-7, with 11 positions matching TRBD1. The length of the CDR3 is 15 residues. Germline-derived CDR1 and CDR2 are MNHNS and SASEGT. J lost 3 bases, V lost 5 bases, and 6 bases had no gene match. CDR3 amino acids: CASSQDRGRFYEQYF. DNA of the CDR3: TGTGCCAGCAGTCAGGACAGGGGGCGATTCTACGAGCAGTACTTC.

This chain connects TRBV4-1 to TRBJ2-3; 9 bases agree with TRBD2. Germline-derived CDR1 and CDR2 are MGHRA and YSYEKL. The CDR3 is 18 amino acids. Trimming removed 4 bases from V and 2 bases from J; junction bases left unmatched: 13. CDR3: CASSPPGRTSVLTDTQYF. The CDR3 coding sequence is TGCGCCAGCAGCCCCCCAGGGCGGACTAGCGTACTCACAGATACGCAGTATTTT.

This clone has more than one count but fewer than ten. J is TRBJ1-1 and V is TRBV4-1; TRBD1 matches 9 bases. Per germline, CDR1 MGHRA and CDR2 YSYEKL. This CDR3 contains 14 residues. V was clipped by 4 bases and J by 5 bases; unmatched bases: 5. The CDR3, as DNA: TGCGCCAGCAGCCTCCGGGACAGGGATACTGAAGCTTTCTTT. Translating gives CASSLRDRDTEAFF.

This chain uses TRBV5-1 with TRBJ1-3; D uncertain. The CDR3 runs 17 residues. Germline V gene data show CDR1 as SGHRS and CDR2 as YFSETQ. Trimming stripped 4 bases from V and 0 bases from J, with 17 bases between. The CDR3 sequence is CASSPYGKALSGNTIYF. The CDR3 DNA reads as TGCGCCAGCAGCCCCTACGGTAAAGCCCTCTCTGGAAACACCATATATTTT.

The chain joins TRBV5-4 to TRBJ2-3; 8 nucleotides align to TRBD2. Losses at the gene ends were 5 bases for V and 2 bases for J; bases not matched to a gene: 7. The CDR3 totals 15 residues. In germline, CDR1 is SGHNT, CDR2 YYREEE (reference sequence). The CDR3: CASSFSGETTDTQYF. The DNA for the CDR3 is TGTGCCAGCAGTTTTAGCGGGGAAACCACAGATACGCAGTATTTT.

The chain has TRBV7-8 and TRBJ1-1; D is uncertain. Germline CDR1 and CDR2: SGHVS and FQNEAQ. V gave up 5 bases and J gave up 7 bases, with 17 bases separating them. The CDR3 loop spans 14 amino acids. The CDR3 loop is CASSDSRGIGEAFF. The DNA of the CDR3 is TGTGCCAGCAGCGATAGTAGAGGGATCGGTGAAGCTTTCTTT.

This clone was seen just once. V gene TRBV4-3 combines with J gene TRBJ2-1, with a weak D call TRBD2 (6 bases). Trimming shortened V by 4 bases and J by 7 bases, and 14 bases separated the two germline ends. Looked up from germline, CDR1 is LGHNA and CDR2 is YSLEER. The CDR3 length is 14 residues. The CDR3 reads CASSRGVSINEQFF. In DNA, the CDR3 is TGCGCCAGCAGCCGCGGGGTCTCCATTAATGAGCAGTTCTTC.

This clone was seen a few times. This chain links TRBV10-3 with TRBJ1-3; TRBD1 is a possible D gene (5 bases). The CDR3 consists of 15 residues. Trimming shortened V by 9 bases and J by 1 base, and 16 bases separated the two germline ends. The germline V gene encodes CDR1 ENHRY and CDR2 SYGVKD. The CDR3 spells CAIGTSTESGNTIYF. The CDR3 nucleotides read TGTGCCATAGGCACCTCGACAGAGTCTGGAAACACCATATATTTT.

The V call is TRBV6-5, the J call TRBJ1-2, with 10 bases that match TRBD1. This CDR3 is built from 15 residues. CDR1 is MNHEY and CDR2 is SVGAGI in the germline V gene. J gave up 3 bases and V 4 bases, and 5 bases lay outside the gene matches. The CDR3 reads CASSSPGTGDYGYTF. The DNA of the CDR3 is TGTGCCAGCAGTTCCCCCGGGACAGGGGACTATGGCTACACCTTC.

The chain uses TRBV11-1 and TRBJ2-7, with 7 bases fitting TRBD1. The CDR3 is 13 residues long. Per germline, CDR1 SGHAT and CDR2 FQDESV (reference sequence). The junction had 1 base not matched to a gene; V was cut back by 3 bases and J by 2 bases. In DNA, the CDR3 is TGTGCCAGCAGCTTCGACAGGGCCTACGAGCAGTACTTC. Protein sequence: CASSFDRAYEQYF.

The V call is TRBV30, the J call TRBJ2-1, with D perhaps TRBD1 (5 bases). Germline CDR1 GTSNPN, CDR2 SVGIG (reference sequence). The CDR3 has 15 residues. Trimming took off 0 bases at V and 3 bases at J, with 12 bases between the two ends. CDR3 in DNA: TGTGCCTGGAGTGTACTCGGACACGTCTACAATGAGCAGTTCTTC. Protein: CAWSVLGHVYNEQFF.

This clone was counted only a few times. The V gene is TRBV4-3, the J gene TRBJ1-1; tentatively, D is TRBD1 (6 bases). The V gene lost 0 bases and the J gene lost 6 bases, with 11 bases spanning the gap. CDR3 length: 14 amino acids. Per the germline V gene, CDR1 is LGHNA and CDR2 is YSLEER. The CDR3 nucleotides are TGCGCCAGCAGCCAAGATAGGGGGGGCGCTGAAGCTTTCTTT. It is translated as CASSQDRGGAEAFF.

The CDR3 DNA follows: TGCGCCAGCAGCCAACCTCAGGGGGGCACCGGGGAGCTGTTTTTT. Protein product: CASSQPQGGTGELFF. The J gene is TRBJ2-2, the V gene TRBV4-3; D is perhaps TRBD1 (7 bases). This CDR3 has 15 amino acids. Per germline, CDR1 LGHNA and CDR2 YSLEER. The germline V and J ends were trimmed by 2 bases and 4 bases, with 11 bases remaining between them.

The chain combines TRBV27 with TRBJ1-3; perhaps TRBD1 as D (6 bases). V lost 5 bases and J lost 3, with 11 bases in between. CDR1 MNHEY and CDR2 SMNVEV come from the germline V gene (reference sequence). This CDR3 contains 14 residues. The CDR3 DNA reads as TGTGCCAGCAGTCCACAGGGATTTGGAAACACCATATATTTT. Its protein product is CASSPQGFGNTIYF.

A remark on this clone: The identical CDR3 is also encoded by other nucleotide sequences in the sample. The CDR3 here is CASSQFLEGVESYGYTF. The CDR3 DNA follows: TGCGCCAGCAGCCAATTTTTAGAGGGGGTCGAGAGCTATGGCTACACCTTC. The V call is TRBV4-1, the J call TRBJ1-2, with D perhaps TRBD1 (6 bases). Germline lookup yields CDR1 MGHRA and CDR2 YSYEKL. The CDR3 is 17 amino acids. Between the trimmed V and J ends, which lost 2 bases and 4 bases, there was a span of 20 bases.

This chain connects TRBV11-3 to TRBJ2-2, with D perhaps TRBD2 (6 bases). V lost 0 bases, J lost 0 bases, and 8 bases lay in between. The CDR3 has 16 amino acids. Per germline, CDR1 SGHNT and CDR2 YENEEA. The CDR3 is CASSLDGGTNTGELFF. The DNA of the CDR3 is TGTGCCAGCAGCTTAGATGGAGGGACGAACACCGGGGAGCTGTTTTTT.

The rearrangement uses TRBV19 and TRBJ1-5; D perhaps matches TRBD1 (5 bases). V was clipped by 4 bases and J by 7 bases, with 14 bases between them. There are 14 residues in the CDR3. CDR1 LNHDA and CDR2 SQIVND come from the germline V gene (reference sequence). The CDR3, as DNA: TGTGCCAGTAGTACCCCCAGGGTAGGGCAGCCCCAGCATTTT. Protein sequence: CASSTPRVGQPQHF.